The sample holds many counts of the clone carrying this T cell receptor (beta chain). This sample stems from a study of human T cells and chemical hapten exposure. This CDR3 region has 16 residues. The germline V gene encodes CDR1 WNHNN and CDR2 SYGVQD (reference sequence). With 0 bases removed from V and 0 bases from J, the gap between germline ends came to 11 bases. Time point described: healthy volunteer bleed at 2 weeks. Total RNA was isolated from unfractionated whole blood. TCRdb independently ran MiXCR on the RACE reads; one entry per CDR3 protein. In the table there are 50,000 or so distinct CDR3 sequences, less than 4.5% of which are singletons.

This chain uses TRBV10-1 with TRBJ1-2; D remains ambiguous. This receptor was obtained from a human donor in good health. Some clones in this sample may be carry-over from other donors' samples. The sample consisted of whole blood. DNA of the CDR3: TGCGCCAGCAGTGAGTCGACTCATCCTCCTAACTATGGCTACACCTTC. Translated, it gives CASSESTHPPNYGYTF.